This T cell receptor beta chain originates from a study of shared clonotypes between healthy human individuals. Each PCR replicate from the sorted subsets contained about 200 ng DNA, which is roughly 33,000 T cell genomes. Measured with immunoSEQ multiplex PCR; TCRdb has only the in-frame clones, and not every one. The data show approximately 1.9 million clones, about 94% seen once. Terminally differentiated effector memory CD45RA+ cells were excluded from the naive CD8 cells, which were CD45RO-negative and positively selected for CCR7. Germline CDR1 and CDR2: MDHEN and SYDVKM. V was clipped by 7 bases and J by 5 bases; unmatched bases: 5. The CDR3 runs 14 residues.

The chain links TRBV28 to TRBJ2-2; 9 nucleotides match TRBD1. The clonotype was recovered from a man younger than 30 in good health. Some clones in this sample may be carry-over from other donors' samples. Sequenced: naive CD8+ T cells from PBMCs. DNA of the CDR3: TGTGCCAGCACCCGGACAGGGGAAACCGGGGAGCTGTTTTTT. This encodes CASTRTGETGELFF.